Below are 26 T cell receptor beta chains sequenced from a single sample in a study of regulatory T cells in long-lasting Graves disease (dated by TCRdb to about 2021). Libraries were built with multiplex PCR. The sample was run on an Illumina HiSeq 4000. TCR beta libraries were built with iRepertoire HTBI primers and Arm-PCR amplification of CDR3 regions. Starting from the raw public reads, TCRdb applied fastp trimming at Q25, assembled clones with MiXCR and retained in-frame beta chains. Rows matching on CDR3 protein sequence are summarized as one entry with the most common DNA and genes. Counted in this sample were 350,000 to 500,000 distinct CDR3 sequences; 14% of them appeared once. The ten biggest clones cover approximately 15% of the sample. This sample's time point label indicates: newly diagnosed GD, antithyroid drugs for less than 3 months. For both TCR sequencing and RNA sequencing, RNA was extracted from PBMCs using TRIzol.

The sample was also reused in another study, on T cells in Graves' hyperthyroidism and ophthalmopathy.

The sequencing here drew on peripheral blood mononuclear cells (PBMCs), taken at new diagnosis, from a patient treated with antithyroid drugs. The receptors were sampled from a woman between 45 and 60 years old with Graves disease. Donor details come from another sample of the same person, matched by shared clones.

In its sample, this clonotype was seen a few times. V usage is TRBV15 and J usage is TRBJ1-1, with D possibly TRBD1 on 6 matching bases. This CDR3 has 15 amino acids. V was clipped by 2 bases and J by 4 bases, with 14 bases between them. Germline V CDR1 and CDR2: LNHNV, YYDKDF (reference sequence). The CDR3 sequence: CATSRFTTGSTEAFF. The CDR3, as DNA: TGTGCCACCAGCAGATTTACTACAGGGTCCACTGAAGCTTTCTTT.

As for this clonotype: This could be a read error, since a much larger clone is one nucleotide away. The chain carries TRBV10-1 and TRBJ2-2; maybe TRBD2 (5 bases). This CDR3 comprises 15 residues. Germline V gene lookup returns CDR1 WNHNN and CDR2 SYGVQD (reference sequence). The CDR3, as DNA: TGCGCCGGCAGTGGTGACTACCCGAACACCGGGGAGCTGTTTTTT. Translating it yields CAGSGDYPNTGELFF.

This clonotype was detected many times. This chain links TRBV5-8 with TRBJ1-4; D ambiguous. Trimming cost V 1 base and J 7 bases, with 8 bases left between them. The CDR3 has 13 residues. Germline-derived CDR1 and CDR2 are SGHTS and YDEGEE. This CDR3 reads CASSLFGGEKLFF. CDR3 nucleotide sequence: TGTGCCAGCAGCTTGTTTGGAGGTGAAAAACTGTTTTTT.

A few counts support this clonotype. The chain joins TRBV3-1 to TRBJ2-1; D could derive from TRBD1 or TRBD2 (5 bases each). V was pared by 4 bases and J by 4 bases, with 17 bases between. CDR3 length: 16 amino acids. Per the germline V gene, CDR1 is LGHDT and CDR2 is YNNKEL (reference sequence). Here the CDR3 DNA reads TGTGCCAGCAGCCTACTGGGACGCGCAAGTTACAATGAGCAGTTCTTC. Its translation: CASSLLGRASYNEQFF.

This clonotype came up many times. The genes are TRBV6-5 and TRBJ2-3; perhaps TRBD1 as D (5 bases). In germline, CDR1 is MNHEY, CDR2 SVGAGI. This CDR3 spans 16 amino acids. With 2 bases removed from V and 3 bases from J, the gap between germline ends came to 15 bases. CDR3 loop: CASSYGPIPGTDTQYF. The CDR3 DNA is TGTGCCAGCAGTTACGGACCAATCCCAGGGACAGATACGCAGTATTTT.

This clonotype was found many times. The chain has TRBV6-2 or TRBV6-3 and TRBJ2-3; D ambiguous. The CDR3 covers 16 residues. Germline-derived CDR1 and CDR2 are MNHEY and SVGEGT. The V and J ends lost 6 bases and 6 bases respectively, with 22 bases between them. The CDR3 sequence is CASSSPLALQWDTQYF. The CDR3 DNA sequence: TGTGCCAGCAGCTCCCCCCTGGCCCTACAGTGGGATACGCAGTATTTT.

Concerning this clonotype itself: This could be a read error, since a much larger clone is one nucleotide away. The V gene is TRBV13, the J gene TRBJ2-7; D gene ambiguous. Trimming left V 5 bases short and J 6 bases short, with 20 bases between. The CDR3 is 15 residues long. Germline lookup yields CDR1 PRHDT and CDR2 FYEKMQ (reference sequence). CDR3 in amino acids: CASSPSGGEMGEQYF. The DNA for the CDR3 is TGTGCCAGCAGCCCCTCAGGTGGGGAAATGGGCGAGCAGTACTTC.

This clonotype appeared many times. A read error may produce the germline difference seen at one junction end. The chain uses TRBV12-3 or TRBV12-4 and TRBJ2-1, with 16 bases fitting TRBD2. The CDR3 is made up of 16 amino acids. CDR3 region: CASSLAGTSGRASPLF. The CDR3 bases are TGTGCCAGCAGTTTAGCAGGGACTAGCGGGAGGGCCTCTCCTCTCTTC.

Ten or more counts support this clonotype. The V gene is TRBV27, the J gene TRBJ2-2; TRBD2 matches at 9 bases. The CDR3 is 15 residues long. Germline V gene lookup returns CDR1 MNHEY and CDR2 SMNVEV (reference sequence). The junction had 1 base not matched to a gene; V was cut back by 2 bases and J by 3 bases. The CDR3 region has the DNA TGTGCCAGCAGTTTACAGCGGGGGGACACCGGGGAGCTGTTTTTT. As protein: CASSLQRGDTGELFF.

This clonotype was observed many times. V usage is TRBV20-1 and J usage is TRBJ2-1, with TRBD2 matching over 7 bases. Losses at the gene ends were 1 base for V and 3 bases for J; bases not matched to a gene: 3. The CDR3 loop spans 14 amino acids. The V gene's germline CDR1 is DFQATT and CDR2 SNEGSKA (reference sequence). The CDR3 is CSARGLADYNEQFF. The CDR3 bases are TGCAGTGCTAGAGGTCTAGCGGACTACAATGAGCAGTTCTTC.

The chain uses TRBV18 and TRBJ2-3; 7 nucleotides agree with TRBD2. Germline V gives CDR1 KGHSH, CDR2 LQKENI. The length of the CDR3 is 20 residues. V lost 2 bases to trimming and J lost 2 bases; unmatched junction nucleotides: 19. CDR3 sequence (DNA): TGTGCCAGCTCACCAGGGACCCCTCTCGCGGGAGATGTAGTCACAGATACGCAGTATTTT. It encodes CASSPGTPLAGDVVTDTQYF. Filled out from reference TRBV18 and TRBJ2-3, the complete variable domain reads NAGVMQNPRHLVRRRGQEARLRCSPMKGHSHVYWYRQLPEEGLKFMVYLQKENIIDESGMPKERFSAEFPKEGPSILRIQQVVRGDSAAYFCASSPGTPLAGDVVTDTQYFGPGTRLTVL.

This clonotype occurred many times. The rearrangement uses TRBV6-1 and TRBJ2-7; possible D gene TRBD2, 5 bases. Germline values: CDR1 MNHNS, CDR2 SASEGT. Trimming removed 2 bases from V and 0 bases from J, with 11 bases in between. The CDR3 runs 15 residues. This chain's CDR3 is CASSELGGSSYEQYF. As DNA, the CDR3 is TGTGCCAGCAGTGAACTCGGCGGGTCCTCCTACGAGCAGTACTTC.

This clonotype appeared a few times. The chain links TRBV7-3 to TRBJ2-3; the D is unclear. Trimming took 5 bases from V and 1 from J, leaving 13 bases between them. Germline loops: CDR1 SGHTA, CDR2 FQGTGA. The CDR3 runs to 15 residues. CDR3 sequence (DNA): TGTGCCAGCAGCCCATTCACTGAGGGCACAGATACGCAGTATTTT. Its protein is CASSPFTEGTDTQYF.

This clonotype occurred a few times. The chain recombines TRBV6-5 with TRBJ2-2, with 7 bases matching TRBD2. V lost 2 bases, J lost 6 bases, and 9 bases stayed unmatched. The CDR3 loop spans 16 amino acids. Germline CDR1 reads MNHEY; CDR2 reads SVGAGI. This CDR3 is CASSYQLGRDPGELFF. Written as DNA, the CDR3 is TGTGCCAGCAGTTACCAACTGGGGAGGGACCCCGGGGAGCTGTTTTTT.

Many counts were recorded for this clonotype. J is TRBJ2-7 and V is TRBV3-1; D is possibly TRBD1 or TRBD2 (5 bases each). The CDR3 extends over 15 amino acids. V gave up 0 bases and J gave up 4 bases, with 13 bases separating them. Germline CDR1 reads LGHDT; CDR2 reads YNNKEL (reference sequence). In DNA form, the CDR3 reads TGTGCCAGCAGCCAAGATGGGGGAAAGTTTTACGAGCAGTACTTC. Translation gives CASSQDGGKFYEQYF.

This clonotype has more than one count but fewer than ten. The chain uses TRBV19 and TRBJ2-3; D is tentatively TRBD1 or TRBD2 (5 bases each). The germline V and J ends were trimmed by 5 bases and 0 bases, with 15 bases remaining between them. CDR1 is LNHDA, CDR2 SQIVND, per germline (reference sequence). CDR3 length: 16 amino acids. CDR3 DNA: TGTGCCAGTAGTGCACCGGGACGGATAAGCACAGATACGCAGTATTTT. It translates to CASSAPGRISTDTQYF.

This clonotype was counted at least ten times. The gene calls are TRBV2 and TRBJ2-1, with 11 bases fitting TRBD1. Germline-derived CDR1 and CDR2 are SNHLY and FYNNEI. With 3 bases clipped from V and 10 bases from J, the junction kept 8 bases outside the gene matches. The CDR3 is 15 residues long. DNA for the CDR3: TGTGCCAGCAGTGATGGACAGGGGGCGTCAGGGGAGCAGTTCTTC. It encodes CASSDGQGASGEQFF.

The V gene is TRBV4-2, the J gene TRBJ1-2, with 10 nucleotides matching TRBD1. Germline CDR1 LGHNA, CDR2 YNFKEQ. Trimming cost V 0 bases and J 7 bases; bases outside gene matches: 8. This CDR3 has 16 amino acids. The CDR3 sequence is CASSQDSRQGARGYTF. The CDR3 bases are TGTGCCAGCAGCCAAGATTCGAGACAGGGGGCACGTGGCTACACCTTC.

This clonotype has only a few counts. The genes are TRBV7-8 and TRBJ1-2; 10 bases are a match to TRBD1. Unmatched junction bases numbered 8, after V lost 4 bases and J lost 9 bases. Looked up from germline, CDR1 is SGHVS and CDR2 is FQNEAQ. This CDR3 has 14 amino acids. CDR3 bases: TGTGCCAGCAGCTCCCCCCGGGACAGGGGTTGCTACACCTTC. It codes for CASSSPRDRGCYTF.

About this clonotype itself: A much more abundant neighbour one base away suggests this may be a read error. This chain joins TRBV24-1 and TRBJ2-1; D is possibly TRBD1 (6 bases). Germline values: CDR1 KGHDR, CDR2 SFDVKD. The CDR3 is made up of 17 amino acids. Trimming took 5 bases from V and 4 from J, leaving 20 bases between them. CDR3 amino acids: CATSACLGTGQYNEQFF. CDR3 sequence (DNA): TGTGCCACCAGTGCCTGCCTGGGAACAGGACAGTACAATGAGCAGTTCTTC.

This clonotype was observed many times. This chain uses TRBV20-1 with TRBJ2-1; D is perhaps TRBD2 (5 bases). The CDR3 is 13 amino acids. Germline CDR1 and CDR2: DFQATT and SNEGSKA (reference sequence). V was trimmed by 4 bases and J by 4 bases, leaving 11 bases between them. The DNA of the CDR3 is TGCAGTGCTAAGGGAGAAAGGTACAATGAGCAGTTCTTC. Encoded protein: CSAKGERYNEQFF.

This clonotype was counted ten times or more. The chain has TRBV5-1 and TRBJ2-2; 7 nucleotides line up with TRBD2. V shed 3 bases, J shed 6 bases, and the junction held 8 bases outside the gene matches. CDR1 is SGHRS and CDR2 is YFSETQ in the germline V gene. CDR3 size: 15 residues. The CDR3 DNA reads as TGCGCCAGCAGCTCTCGGACTAGTTTTCCCGGGGAGCTGTTTTTT. Translating it yields CASSSRTSFPGELFF.

The chain combines TRBV18 with TRBJ1-2; 8 bases are shared with TRBD1. Trimming at V came to 3 bases and at J to 3 bases, leaving 3 bases not matched to a gene. The length of the CDR3 is 14 residues. Germline-derived CDR1 and CDR2 are KGHSH and LQKENI. The CDR3 region has the DNA TGTGCCAGCTCACCGGGACAGGATTACTATGGCTACACCTTC. Residues: CASSPGQDYYGYTF.

This rearrangement joins TRBV7-9 to TRBJ1-5, with D uncertain. The V gene lost 3 bases and the J gene lost 7 bases, with 7 bases spanning the gap. Germline V lookup: CDR1 SEHNR, CDR2 FQNEAQ (reference sequence). CDR3 length: 12 residues. CDR3 in amino acids: CASSLVEQPQHF. Written as DNA, the CDR3 is TGTGCCAGCAGCTTGGTTGAACAGCCCCAGCATTTT.

To note about this clonotype: Just one base apart from a much larger clone, this may be a read error. The chain is built from TRBV10-3 and TRBJ2-7, with D perhaps matching TRBD1 (6 bases). The V and J ends lost 7 bases and 3 bases respectively, with 19 bases between them. The CDR3 spans 15 residues. CDR1 and CDR2 (germline): ENHRY, SYGVKD. CDR3 sequence: CAINEGSRGNYEQYF. In nucleotides, the CDR3 is TGTGCCATCAATGAAGGGAGCAGGGGAAACTACGAGCAGTACTTC.

This clonotype was counted between two and nine times. V is TRBV4-1 and J is TRBJ2-7; the D gene is possibly TRBD2 (5 bases). The CDR3 has 13 residues. V shed 2 bases and J shed 3 bases, with 8 bases lying between them. The V gene's germline CDR1 is MGHRA and CDR2 YSYEKL. This CDR3 reads CASSQTRGYEQYF. DNA for the CDR3: TGCGCCAGCAGCCAAACACGGGGCTACGAGCAGTACTTC.